This T cell receptor (beta chain) derives from a study of T cells in Graves' hyperthyroidism and ophthalmopathy (dated by TCRdb to between 2018 and 2021). Regarding the complete study: Peripheral blood was sampled at the time of initial diagnosis, prior to any treatment. TCR Vbeta CDR3 sequencing of 120 to 150 peripheral blood samples (under 45 ophthalmopathy, 75 hyperthyroidism and approximately 17 progressor patients) is reported in the paper. To identify TCR V-J signatures that set the groups apart, the researchers used a discovery cohort of about a hundred patients, made up of around 40 with Graves' ophthalmopathy and approximately 57 with stable Graves' hyperthyroidism. Prospective prediction of ophthalmopathy was tested in an independent validation cohort of fewer than 20 hyperthyroidism patients and 17 patients who later progressed to ophthalmopathy. Following sampling, methimazole starting at 30 mg daily was given to hyperthyroidism patients, and high-dose intravenous methylprednisolone was given to ophthalmopathy patients. In addition, the study compared T-cell repertoires in thyroid tissue and in blood from several Graves' hyperthyroidism patients. For training and testing, the 100 or so patients in the discovery cohort were randomly divided in a 7:3 ratio. Findings and caveats that apply to the study as a whole: Blood samples also contained most of the expanded thyroid clonotypes (frequency above 0.001), which suggests that blood repertoires may reflect thyroid immune responses. In validation, the model predicted progression to ophthalmopathy a median of around 6.5 months before onset, with over 55% sensitivity and about 72% specificity. No statistical method was used to fix the sample size in advance, and group allocation was not hidden from the investigators. In cross-validation, a model built on a 13 V-J signature told ophthalmopathy apart from stable hyperthyroidism with under 90% sensitivity and about 81% specificity, and in testing the same model reached 80%/75%.

A patient counted as having stable Graves' hyperthyroidism if no progression to ophthalmopathy occurred over 18 months of follow-up. Hyperthyroidism patients were newly diagnosed, had a disease duration of under 2 months, and were aged 18 to 65 years. Any patient with an uncontrolled infection, another autoimmune disease, pregnancy or lactation was excluded. Diagnoses were based on clinical symptoms, serum thyroxine and TRAb, thyroid ultrasound and orbital computed tomography. Ficoll-Paque density gradient centrifugation was used to isolate PBMCs from around 10 ml of fresh peripheral blood. Total RNA was extracted using Trizol reagent, and RNA quality was assessed on an Agilent 2100 Bioanalyzer. In this sample, this clonotype turned up many times. The antigen it binds to is not known. No per-base quality is available; no much larger clone lies one base away. The TCR beta CDR3 regions were amplified from RNA transcripts. For the first round of RT-PCR on the TCR CDR3, the HTBI primer set was used together with the Qiagen OneStep RT-PCR kit. Libraries were constructed in a second round of multiplex PCR, after which size selection and purification were performed. Libraries were sequenced paired-end with 100 bp reads on an Illumina HiSeq2000. Per the authors' processing: SOAPnuke was used to process the raw data, removing reads that contained adapters or uncalled bases, had a mean Phred below 15, or lacked an exact match to the constant primer or identifier. High-quality paired reads were merged using COPE v1.2.5, and each unique nucleotide sequence was defined as a clonotype. Clonotypes were aligned to IMGT TRBV, TRBD and TRBJ reference segments using MiTCR v1.1. Only V-J combinations with frequency above 0.0001, covering 99% to 99.2% of repertoires, were analysed. A TCS score was defined as the ratio of F50 (clonal expansion) to E x V (chaos), with BLOSUM62-based TCRdist applied between CDR3 peptides within each V-J. Welch's t-statistics and random forest reduced 450 to 600 V-J features to fewer than 15, which were used in a naive Bayes classifier (R e1071). The public reads were reprocessed in TCRdb via fastp at Q25 and MiXCR, keeping in-frame beta chains. CDR3 protein sequences are deduplicated, and each keeps its most common genes and DNA. Clone size and V and J calls follow TCRdb, not the original study. Within this sample are some 460,000 distinct CDR3 sequences, with roughly 14% of them counted one time only. The ten largest clones capture 13% to 15% of the sample.

This sequence originates from a woman between 18 and 29 years old with Graves' hyperthyroidism. The specimen sequenced was blood.

In nucleotide form, the sequence is TGTGCCACCAGCGGGGGGCCCGGAGATACGCAGTATTTT. Its protein product is CATSGGPGDTQYF. The chain employs TRBV12-3 or TRBV12-4 and TRBJ2-3; 9 nucleotides in the junction match TRBD2. Compared with germline, V lacks 10 bases and J lacks 5 bases; bases without a gene match: 7. The CDR3 holds 13 amino acids from the cysteine to the phenylalanine. Only the CDR3 part of the read is kept: 39 bases, read in frame from the first base.